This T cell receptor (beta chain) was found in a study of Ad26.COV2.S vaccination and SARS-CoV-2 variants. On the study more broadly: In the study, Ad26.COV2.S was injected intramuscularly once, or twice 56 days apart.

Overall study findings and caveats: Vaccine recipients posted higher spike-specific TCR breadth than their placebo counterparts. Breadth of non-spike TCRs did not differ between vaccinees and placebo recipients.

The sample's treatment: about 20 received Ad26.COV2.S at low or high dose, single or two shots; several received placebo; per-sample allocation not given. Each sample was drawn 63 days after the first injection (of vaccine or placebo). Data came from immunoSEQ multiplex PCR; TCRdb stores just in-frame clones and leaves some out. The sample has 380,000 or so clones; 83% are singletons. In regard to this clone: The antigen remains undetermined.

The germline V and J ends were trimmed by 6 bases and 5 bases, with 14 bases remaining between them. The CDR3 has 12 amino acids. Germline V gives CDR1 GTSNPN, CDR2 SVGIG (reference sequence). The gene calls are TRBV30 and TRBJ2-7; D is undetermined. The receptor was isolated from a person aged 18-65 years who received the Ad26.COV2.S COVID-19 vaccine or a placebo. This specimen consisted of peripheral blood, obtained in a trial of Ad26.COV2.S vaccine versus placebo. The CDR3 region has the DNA TGTGCCTGTCCGGCCGGTAACGACGAGCAGTACTTC. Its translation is CACPAGNDEQYF. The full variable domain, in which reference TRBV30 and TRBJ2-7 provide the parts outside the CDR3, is SQTIHQWPATLVQPVGSPLSLECTVEGTSNPNLYWYRQAAGRGLQLLFYSVGIGQISSEVPQNLSASRPQDRQFILSSKKLLLSDSGFYLCACPAGNDEQYFGPGTRLTVT.